This T cell receptor beta chain was identified in a study of shared clonotypes between healthy human individuals. Only in-frame clones appear in the TCRdb table, and some are missing; sequencing was by immunoSEQ multiplex PCR. The repertoire holds about 2 million clones, roughly 95% seen once, with 0.95% to 1.5% in the top ten. This CDR3 contains 13 residues. V lost 3 bases to trimming and J lost 5 bases; unmatched junction nucleotides: 4. Germline CDR1 and CDR2: MNHNS and SASEGT. Terminally differentiated effector memory CD45RA+ cells were left out of the naive CD8 fraction, which was CD45RO-negative and positively selected for CCR7.

The TCR originated in a man between 18 and 29 years old in good health. The rearrangement uses TRBV6-1 and TRBJ2-7; 7 nucleotides align to TRBD2. The sequenced sample was naive CD8+ T cells sorted from blood. The CDR3 sequence is CASSERGSNEQYF. The CDR3 coding sequence is TGTGCCAGCAGTGAGCGGGGGTCGAACGAGCAGTACTTC.